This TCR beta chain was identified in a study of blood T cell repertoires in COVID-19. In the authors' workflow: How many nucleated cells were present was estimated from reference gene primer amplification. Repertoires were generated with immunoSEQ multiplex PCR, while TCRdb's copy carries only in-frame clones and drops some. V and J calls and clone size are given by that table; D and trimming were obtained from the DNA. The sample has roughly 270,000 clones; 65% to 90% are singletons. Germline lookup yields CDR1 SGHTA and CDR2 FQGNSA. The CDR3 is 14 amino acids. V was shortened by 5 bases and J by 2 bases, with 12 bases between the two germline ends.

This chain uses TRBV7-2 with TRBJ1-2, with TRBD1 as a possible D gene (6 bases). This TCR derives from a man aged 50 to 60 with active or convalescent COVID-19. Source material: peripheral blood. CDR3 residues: CASSPMDSNYGYTF. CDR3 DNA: TGTGCCAGCAGCCCGATGGACAGCAACTATGGCTACACCTTC.